This entry describes one T cell receptor (beta chain). Primers included in the PCR were 60 Vbeta and 13 Jbeta primers. Produced via immunoSEQ multiplex PCR; TCRdb's table is partial and in-frame only. Of about 100,000 clones listed, approximately 72% are singletons. This sample was taken from a study of cytomegalovirus exposure and HLA in healthy donors. This CDR3 is built from 14 residues. The V and J ends lost 0 bases and 2 bases respectively, with 7 bases between them. Per the germline V gene, CDR1 is MGHRA and CDR2 is YSYEKL. This chain uses TRBV4-1 with TRBJ2-5; no firm D call. This TCR came from a male donor in good health and CMV-seropositive. Sequences were obtained from PBMCs. Written as DNA, the CDR3 is TGCGCCAGCAGCCAAGACAGCGATCAAGAGACCCAGTACTTC. This translates into CASSQDSDQETQYF.